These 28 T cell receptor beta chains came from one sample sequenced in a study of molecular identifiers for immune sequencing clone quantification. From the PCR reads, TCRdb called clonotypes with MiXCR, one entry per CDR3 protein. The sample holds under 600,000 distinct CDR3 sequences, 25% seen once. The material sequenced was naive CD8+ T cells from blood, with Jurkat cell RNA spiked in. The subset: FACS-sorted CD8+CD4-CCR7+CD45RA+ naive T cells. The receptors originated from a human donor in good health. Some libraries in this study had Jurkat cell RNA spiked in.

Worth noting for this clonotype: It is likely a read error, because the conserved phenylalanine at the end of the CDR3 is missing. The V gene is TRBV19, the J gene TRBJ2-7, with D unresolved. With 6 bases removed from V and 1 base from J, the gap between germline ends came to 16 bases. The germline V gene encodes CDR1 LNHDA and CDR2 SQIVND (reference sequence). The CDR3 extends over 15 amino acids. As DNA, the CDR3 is TGTGCCAGTAGATCAAGTTCCGGCGGATCCTACGAGCAGTACTAC. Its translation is CASRSSSGGSYEQYY.

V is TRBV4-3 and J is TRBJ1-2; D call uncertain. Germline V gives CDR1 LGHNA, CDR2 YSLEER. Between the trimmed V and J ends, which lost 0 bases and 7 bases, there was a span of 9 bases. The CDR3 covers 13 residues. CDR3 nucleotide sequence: TGCGCCAGCAGCCAAGACCCTCCGGGTGGCTACACCTTC. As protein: CASSQDPPGGYTF.

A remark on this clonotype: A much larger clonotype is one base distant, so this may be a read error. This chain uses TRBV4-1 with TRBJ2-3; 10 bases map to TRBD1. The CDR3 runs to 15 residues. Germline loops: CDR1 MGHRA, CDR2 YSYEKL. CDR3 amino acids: CASSRGTGVTGTQYF. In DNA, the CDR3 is TGCGCCAGCAGCCGAGGGACAGGGGTGACAGGTACGCAGTATTTT.

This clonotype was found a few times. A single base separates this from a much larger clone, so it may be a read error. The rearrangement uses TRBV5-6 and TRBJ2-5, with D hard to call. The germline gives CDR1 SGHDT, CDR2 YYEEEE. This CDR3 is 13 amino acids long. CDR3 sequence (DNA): TGTGCCGGCAGCTTGGACCGACAAGAGACCCAGTACTTC. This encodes CAGSLDRQETQYF. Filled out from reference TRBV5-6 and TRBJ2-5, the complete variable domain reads DAGVTQSPTHLIKTRGQQVTLRCSPKSGHDTVSWYQQALGQGPQFIFQYYEEEERQRGNFPDRFSGHQFPNYSSELNVNALLLGDSALYLCAGSLDRQETQYFGPGTRLLVL.

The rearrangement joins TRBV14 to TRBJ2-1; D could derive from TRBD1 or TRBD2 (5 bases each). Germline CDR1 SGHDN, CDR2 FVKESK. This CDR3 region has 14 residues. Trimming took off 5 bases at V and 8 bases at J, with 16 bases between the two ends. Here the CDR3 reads CASSFWSGRDEQFF. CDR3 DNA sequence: TGTGCCAGCAGCTTCTGGTCAGGGCGGGATGAGCAGTTCTTC.

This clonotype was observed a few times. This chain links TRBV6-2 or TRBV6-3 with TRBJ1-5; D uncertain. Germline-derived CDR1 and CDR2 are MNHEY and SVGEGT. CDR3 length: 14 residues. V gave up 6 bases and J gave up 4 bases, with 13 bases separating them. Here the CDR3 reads CASRFGLLNQPQHF. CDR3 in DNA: TGTGCCAGCAGGTTCGGACTGCTTAATCAGCCCCAGCATTTT.

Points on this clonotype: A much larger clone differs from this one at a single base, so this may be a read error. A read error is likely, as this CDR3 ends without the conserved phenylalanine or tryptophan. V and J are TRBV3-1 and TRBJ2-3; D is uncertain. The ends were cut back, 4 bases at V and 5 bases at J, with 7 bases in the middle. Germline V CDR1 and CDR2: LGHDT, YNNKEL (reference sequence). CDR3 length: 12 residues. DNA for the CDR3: TGTGCCAGCAGCCCATTTAAAGATACGCAGTATCTT. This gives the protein CASSPFKDTQYL.

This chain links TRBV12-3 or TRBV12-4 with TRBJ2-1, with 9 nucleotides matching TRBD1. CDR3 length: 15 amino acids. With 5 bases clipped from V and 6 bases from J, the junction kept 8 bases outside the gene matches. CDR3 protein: CASSRRDRVLNEQFF. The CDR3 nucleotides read TGTGCCAGCAGTCGACGGGACAGGGTTCTCAATGAGCAGTTCTTC.

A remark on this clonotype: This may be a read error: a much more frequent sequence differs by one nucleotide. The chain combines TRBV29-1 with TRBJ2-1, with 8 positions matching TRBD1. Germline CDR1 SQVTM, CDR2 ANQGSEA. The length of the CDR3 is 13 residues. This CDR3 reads CSVYRGSYSEQFF. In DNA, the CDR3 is TGCAGCGTCTACAGGGGGTCCTACAGTGAGCAGTTCTTC.

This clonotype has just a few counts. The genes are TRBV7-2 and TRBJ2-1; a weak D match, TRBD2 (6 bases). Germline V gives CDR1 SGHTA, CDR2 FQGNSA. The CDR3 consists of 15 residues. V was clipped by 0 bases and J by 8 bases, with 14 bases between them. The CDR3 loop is CASSLAGPQRDEQFF. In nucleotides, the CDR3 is TGTGCCAGCAGCTTAGCGGGACCACAGCGGGATGAGCAGTTCTTC.

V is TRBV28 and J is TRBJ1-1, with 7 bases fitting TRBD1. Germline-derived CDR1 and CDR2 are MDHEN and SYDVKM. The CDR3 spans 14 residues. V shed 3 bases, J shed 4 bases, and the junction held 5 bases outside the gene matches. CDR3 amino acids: CASSLVRGRTEAFF. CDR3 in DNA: TGTGCCAGCAGTTTGGTTAGGGGGCGCACTGAAGCTTTCTTT.

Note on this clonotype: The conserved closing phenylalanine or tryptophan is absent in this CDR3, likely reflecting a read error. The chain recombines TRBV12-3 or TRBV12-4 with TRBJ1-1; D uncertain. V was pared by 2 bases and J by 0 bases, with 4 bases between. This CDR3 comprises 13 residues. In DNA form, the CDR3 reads TGTGCCAGCAGTTTAAGGCTGAACACTGAAGCTTTCTCT. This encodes CASSLRLNTEAFS.

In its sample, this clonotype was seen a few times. CDR3 DNA: TGTGCCAGCAGTTCTACTTCATCCGGGACAGAGGGTTACGAGCAGTACTTC. Translated, it gives CASSSTSSGTEGYEQYF. The chain combines TRBV6-5 with TRBJ2-7, with TRBD1 matching over 7 bases. Unmatched junction bases numbered 16, after V lost 4 bases and J lost 4 bases. Germline V lookup: CDR1 MNHEY, CDR2 SVGAGI. This CDR3 spans 17 amino acids.

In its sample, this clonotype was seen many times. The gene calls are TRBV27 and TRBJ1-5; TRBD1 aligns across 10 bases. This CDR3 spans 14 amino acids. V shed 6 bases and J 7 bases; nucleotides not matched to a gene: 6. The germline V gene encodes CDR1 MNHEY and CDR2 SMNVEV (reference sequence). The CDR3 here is CASSPGTGVQPQHF. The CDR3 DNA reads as TGTGCCAGCAGCCCCGGGACAGGGGTGCAGCCCCAGCATTTT.

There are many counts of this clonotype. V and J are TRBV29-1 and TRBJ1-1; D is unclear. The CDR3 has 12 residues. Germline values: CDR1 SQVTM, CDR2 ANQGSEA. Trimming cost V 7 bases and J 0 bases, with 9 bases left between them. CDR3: CSGLQMNTEAFF. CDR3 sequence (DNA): TGCAGCGGATTACAAATGAACACTGAAGCTTTCTTT.

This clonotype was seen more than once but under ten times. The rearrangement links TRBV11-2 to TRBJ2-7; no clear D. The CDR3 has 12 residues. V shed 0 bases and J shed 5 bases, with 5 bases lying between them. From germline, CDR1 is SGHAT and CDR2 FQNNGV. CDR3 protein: CASSLDLDEQYF. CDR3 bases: TGTGCCAGCAGCTTAGATTTAGACGAGCAGTACTTC.

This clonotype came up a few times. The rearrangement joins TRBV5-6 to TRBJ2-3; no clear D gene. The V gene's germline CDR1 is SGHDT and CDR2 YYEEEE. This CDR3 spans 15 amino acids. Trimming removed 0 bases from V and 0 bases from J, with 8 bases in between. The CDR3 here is CASSLAVSSTDTQYF. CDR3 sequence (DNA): TGTGCCAGCAGCTTGGCGGTCAGTAGCACAGATACGCAGTATTTT.

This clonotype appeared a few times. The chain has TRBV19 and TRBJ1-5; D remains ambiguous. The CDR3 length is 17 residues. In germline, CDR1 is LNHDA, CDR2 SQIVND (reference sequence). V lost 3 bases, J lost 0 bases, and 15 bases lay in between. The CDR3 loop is CASSIPPSKYSNQPQHF. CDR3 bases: TGTGCCAGTAGTATCCCCCCCAGCAAATATAGCAATCAGCCCCAGCATTTT. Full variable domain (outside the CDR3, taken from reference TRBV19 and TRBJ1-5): DGGITQSPKYLFRKEGQNVTLSCEQNLNHDAMYWYRQDPGQGLRLIYYSQIVNDFQKGDIAEGYSVSREKKESFPLTVTSAQKNPTAFYLCASSIPPSKYSNQPQHFGDGTRLSIL.

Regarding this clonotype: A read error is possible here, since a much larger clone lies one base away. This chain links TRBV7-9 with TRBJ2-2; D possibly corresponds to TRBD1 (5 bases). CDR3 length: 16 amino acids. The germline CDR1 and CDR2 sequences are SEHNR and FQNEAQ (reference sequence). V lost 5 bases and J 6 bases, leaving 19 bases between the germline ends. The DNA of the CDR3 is TGTGCCAGCAGCCCACCCCAGACAGATCCGGCCGGGGAGCTGTTTTTT. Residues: CASSPPQTDPAGELFF.

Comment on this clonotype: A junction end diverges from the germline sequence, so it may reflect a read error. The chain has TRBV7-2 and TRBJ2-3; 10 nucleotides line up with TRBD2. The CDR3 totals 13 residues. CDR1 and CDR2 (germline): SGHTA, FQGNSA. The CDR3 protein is CASGSGGRDTQNF. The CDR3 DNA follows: TGTGCCTCGGGTAGCGGGGGGAGAGATACGCAGAATTTT.

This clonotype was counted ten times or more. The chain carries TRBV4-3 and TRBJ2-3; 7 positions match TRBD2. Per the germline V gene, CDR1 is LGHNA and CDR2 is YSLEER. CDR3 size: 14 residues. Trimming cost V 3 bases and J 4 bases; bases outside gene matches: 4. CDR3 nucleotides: TGCGCCAGCAGCCAGGGGGGGGGTGCAGATACGCAGTATTTT. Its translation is CASSQGGGADTQYF.

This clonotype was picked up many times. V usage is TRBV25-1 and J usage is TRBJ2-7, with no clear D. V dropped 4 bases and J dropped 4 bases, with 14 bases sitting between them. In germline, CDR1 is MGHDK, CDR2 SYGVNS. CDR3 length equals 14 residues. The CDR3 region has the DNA TGTGCCAGCAGTGTCGCGGCAGCCGCGTACGAGCAGTACTTC. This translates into CASSVAAAAYEQYF.

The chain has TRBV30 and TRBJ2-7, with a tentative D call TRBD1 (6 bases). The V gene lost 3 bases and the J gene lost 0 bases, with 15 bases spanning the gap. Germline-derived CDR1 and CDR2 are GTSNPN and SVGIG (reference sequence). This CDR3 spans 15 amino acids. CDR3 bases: TGTGCCTGGAGACAAAAGGACAGCGCCTCCTACGAGCAGTACTTC. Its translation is CAWRQKDSASYEQYF.

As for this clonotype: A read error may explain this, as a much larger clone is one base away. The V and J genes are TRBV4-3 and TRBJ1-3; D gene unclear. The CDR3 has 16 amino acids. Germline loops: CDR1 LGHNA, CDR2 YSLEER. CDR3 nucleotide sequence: TGCGCCAGCAGCCAAGATACCCGGGCTTTTGGAAACACCATACATTTT. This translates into CASSQDTRAFGNTIHF.

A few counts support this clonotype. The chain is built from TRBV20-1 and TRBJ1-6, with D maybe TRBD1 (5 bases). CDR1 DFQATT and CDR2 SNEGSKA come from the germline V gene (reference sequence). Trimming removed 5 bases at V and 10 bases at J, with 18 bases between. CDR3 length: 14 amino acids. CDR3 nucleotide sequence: TGCAGTGCTGAAGAGGGGCGCGACGGCTCACCCCTCCACTTT. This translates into CSAEEGRDGSPLHF.

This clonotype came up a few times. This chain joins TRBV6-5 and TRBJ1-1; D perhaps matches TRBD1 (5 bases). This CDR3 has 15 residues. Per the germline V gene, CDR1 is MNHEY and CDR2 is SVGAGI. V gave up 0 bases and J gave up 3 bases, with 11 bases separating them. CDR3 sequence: CASSYSPGGDTEAFF. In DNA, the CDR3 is TGTGCCAGCAGTTACTCGCCGGGGGGAGACACTGAAGCTTTCTTT.

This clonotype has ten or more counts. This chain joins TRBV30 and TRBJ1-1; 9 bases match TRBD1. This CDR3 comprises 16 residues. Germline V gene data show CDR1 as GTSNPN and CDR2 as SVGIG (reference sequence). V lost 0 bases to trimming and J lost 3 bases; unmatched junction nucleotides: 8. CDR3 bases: TGTGCCTGGAGTGTCCCGGACAGGGGCTCGGACACTGAAGCTTTCTTT. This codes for CAWSVPDRGSDTEAFF.

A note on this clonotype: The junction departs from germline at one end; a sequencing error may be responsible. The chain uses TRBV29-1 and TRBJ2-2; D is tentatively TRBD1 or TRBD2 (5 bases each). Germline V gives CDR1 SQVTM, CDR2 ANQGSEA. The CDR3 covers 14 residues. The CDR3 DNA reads TGCAGCGTTGACACGGGGTCGGGGCCCGGGGCGCTGTTTTTT. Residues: CSVDTGSGPGALFF.